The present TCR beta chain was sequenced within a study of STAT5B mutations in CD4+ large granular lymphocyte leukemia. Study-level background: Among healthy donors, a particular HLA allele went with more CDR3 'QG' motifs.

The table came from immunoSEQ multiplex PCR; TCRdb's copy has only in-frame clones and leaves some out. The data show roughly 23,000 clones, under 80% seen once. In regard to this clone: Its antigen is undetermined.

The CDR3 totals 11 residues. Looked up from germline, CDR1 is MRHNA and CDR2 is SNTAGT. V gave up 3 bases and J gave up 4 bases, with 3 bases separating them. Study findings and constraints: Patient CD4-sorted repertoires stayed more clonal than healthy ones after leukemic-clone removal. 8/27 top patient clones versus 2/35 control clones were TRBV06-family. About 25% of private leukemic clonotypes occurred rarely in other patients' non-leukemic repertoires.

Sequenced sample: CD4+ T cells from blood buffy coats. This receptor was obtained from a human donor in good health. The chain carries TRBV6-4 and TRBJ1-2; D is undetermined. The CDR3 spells CASSEGYGYTF. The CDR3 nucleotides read TGTGCCAGCAGTGAGGGCTATGGCTACACCTTC.